These 7 T cell receptor beta chains originate from one sample sequenced in a study of PD-1 blockade in classical Hodgkin lymphoma. Exposure to brentuximab vedotin varied, and each patient had relapsed following autologous stem cell transplantation. Sequencing used immunoSEQ multiplex PCR; TCRdb keeps in-frame clones, though not all of them. The table has approximately 100,000 clones, approximately 92% seen once; the top ten hold roughly 3%. The sample was peripheral blood mononuclear cells (PBMCs), taken at baseline. The source of these receptors is a human donor with classical Hodgkin lymphoma.

J is TRBJ1-3 and V is TRBV14, with D possibly TRBD1 on 5 matching bases. The germline gives CDR1 SGHDN, CDR2 FVKESK. The CDR3 consists of 15 residues. V lost 1 base to trimming and J lost 3 bases, with 10 bases between them. CDR3 region: CASSQAGTLGNTIYF. The CDR3 nucleotides are TGTGCCAGCAGCCAAGCCGGGACGCTTGGAAACACCATATATTTT.

This clone is a singleton in its sample. The chain couples TRBV5-1 to TRBJ2-7; 7 bases fit TRBD1. The CDR3 runs to 16 residues. V dropped 6 bases and J dropped 0; count of bases not matched to a gene: 12. Germline V lookup: CDR1 SGHRS, CDR2 YFSETQ. CDR3 DNA sequence: TGCGCCAGCAACGCCGGGACAGCAGAATACTCCTACGAGCAGTACTTC. Amino acids: CASNAGTAEYSYEQYF.

The chain recombines TRBV13 with TRBJ1-2, with a possible D match to TRBD1 (6 bases). The germline CDR1 and CDR2 sequences are PRHDT and FYEKMQ (reference sequence). This CDR3 has 17 amino acids. Trimming removed 0 bases from V and 1 base from J, with 15 bases in between. CDR3 residues: CASSLGQRDTINYGYTF. Written as DNA, the CDR3 is TGTGCCAGCAGCTTAGGCCAACGGGACACCATTAACTATGGCTACACCTTC.

This chain links TRBV11-2 with TRBJ2-3; 11 nucleotides line up with TRBD1. J lost 5 bases, V lost 1 base, and 5 bases had no gene match. The CDR3 consists of 16 residues. Germline CDR1 and CDR2: SGHAT and FQNNGV. CDR3 DNA sequence: TGTGCCAGCAGCTTAGGGGGACAGGGGGAAGGAGATACGCAGTATTTT. This codes for CASSLGGQGEGDTQYF.

The chain carries TRBV6-1 and TRBJ2-2, with D maybe TRBD2 (6 bases). There are 13 residues in the CDR3. V lost 5 bases and J 4 bases, leaving 8 bases between the germline ends. Germline V CDR1 and CDR2: MNHNS, SASEGT. The CDR3 DNA reads TGTGCCAGCAGTTATAGCGGCACCGGGGAGCTGTTTTTT. Its translation: CASSYSGTGELFF.

CDR3 bases: TGTGCCAGTAGTATACAAGCAGGGACCTACGAGCAGTACTTC. Translated: CASSIQAGTYEQYF. The chain joins TRBV19 to TRBJ2-7; TRBD1 is a possible D gene (5 bases). The CDR3 has 14 amino acids. V was cut by 2 bases and J by 2 bases, with 10 bases left in between. CDR1 is LNHDA and CDR2 is SQIVND in the germline V gene (reference sequence).

This rearrangement joins TRBV5-6 to TRBJ1-2; weak D call: TRBD1 (5 bases). The V gene lost 0 bases and the J gene lost 6 bases, with 9 bases spanning the gap. This CDR3 is built from 13 residues. From germline, CDR1 is SGHDT and CDR2 YYEEEE. The chain's CDR3 is CASSLEGRDGYTF. The CDR3 DNA sequence: TGTGCCAGCAGCTTGGAGGGGAGGGATGGCTACACCTTC. The full variable domain, completed using reference TRBV5-6 and TRBJ1-2, is DAGVTQSPTHLIKTRGQQVTLRCSPKSGHDTVSWYQQALGQGPQFIFQYYEEEERQRGNFPDRFSGHQFPNYSSELNVNALLLGDSALYLCASSLEGRDGYTFGSGTRLTVV.